The 9 T cell receptor beta chains below all came from one sample that was sequenced in a study of OX40 agonist ivuxolimab in advanced cancers. Profiling relied on immunoSEQ multiplex PCR, and the TCRdb table lists in-frame clones only, not all of them. The sample has tens of thousands of clones, roughly 84% seen once; the top ten hold approximately 0.25%. Sequencing was performed on CD4+ or CD8+ T cells sorted from blood, taken in a trial of the OX40 agonist ivuxolimab. These receptors all stem from an adult with an advanced solid tumor such as melanoma, head and neck, liver or kidney cancer.

This clone was observed a few times. The chain couples TRBV19 to TRBJ1-4, with 7 bases that match TRBD1. Losses at the gene ends were 6 bases for V and 5 bases for J; bases not matched to a gene: 9. The CDR3 runs to 15 residues. CDR1 and CDR2 from the germline V gene are LNHDA and SQIVND (reference sequence). The CDR3 loop reads CASRTSGQRNEKLFF. The CDR3 DNA follows: TGTGCCAGTAGAACCTCGGGACAGAGGAATGAAAAACTGTTTTTT.

The V call is TRBV29-1, the J call TRBJ2-2; D unclear. The CDR3 is 12 amino acids. V lost 3 bases, J lost 2 bases, and 4 bases lay in between. Germline-derived CDR1 and CDR2 are SQVTM and ANQGSEA. The CDR3 sequence is CSVDINTGELFF. The CDR3 DNA reads TGCAGCGTTGACATTAACACCGGGGAGCTGTTTTTT.

This clone was found once. The J gene is TRBJ1-2, the V gene TRBV7-9; D unclear. The CDR3 length is 14 residues. V lost 5 bases, J lost 5 bases, and 15 bases lay in between. Germline V gene sequence: CDR1 SEHNR, CDR2 FQNEAQ (reference sequence). In nucleotides, the CDR3 is TGTGCCAGCAGCGCAGTCTCCCTTAATTATGGCTACACCTTC. Amino acids: CASSAVSLNYGYTF.

V and J are TRBV28 and TRBJ1-2, with D perhaps matching TRBD1 (6 bases). The CDR3 has 14 amino acids. Germline values: CDR1 MDHEN, CDR2 SYDVKM. Trimming cost V 5 bases and J 1 base, with 11 bases left between them. Here the CDR3 reads CASSRGLGNYGYTF. The CDR3 nucleotides are TGTGCCAGCAGTCGGGGGCTCGGTAACTATGGCTACACCTTC.

This chain uses TRBV6-5 with TRBJ1-2, with 10 positions matching TRBD1. The J segment lost 8 bases and the V segment lost 0 bases, leaving 6 bases of the junction unmatched. CDR1 and CDR2 (germline): MNHEY, SVGAGI. The CDR3 has 15 amino acids. CDR3 residues: CASSYSGQGEIGYTF. CDR3 in DNA: TGTGCCAGCAGTTACTCCGGACAGGGGGAGATAGGCTACACCTTC.

The rearrangement uses TRBV2 and TRBJ2-5, with 12 nucleotides matching TRBD2. J was trimmed by 5 bases and V by 1 base; bases with no gene match: 11. Germline-derived CDR1 and CDR2 are SNHLY and FYNNEI. The CDR3 length is 18 residues. This CDR3 is CASSEGLAGGLRGETQYF. As DNA, the CDR3 is TGTGCCAGCAGTGAAGGTCTAGCGGGAGGGCTTAGGGGCGAGACCCAGTACTTC.

V gene TRBV28 combines with J gene TRBJ1-2; 7 bases agree with TRBD1. CDR1 and CDR2 (germline): MDHEN, SYDVKM. V shed 4 bases, J shed 1 base, and the junction held 3 bases outside the gene matches. There are 14 residues in the CDR3. This CDR3 reads CASSSGGVNYGYTF. The CDR3 coding sequence is TGTGCCAGCAGTTCAGGGGGGGTTAACTATGGCTACACCTTC.

The table lists this clone with a few counts. The genes are TRBV7-9 and TRBJ2-3; D might be TRBD2 (6 bases). This CDR3 is 14 amino acids long. The germline V and J ends were trimmed by 4 bases and 4 bases, with 12 bases remaining between them. The V gene's germline CDR1 is SEHNR and CDR2 FQNEAQ (reference sequence). CDR3 sequence (DNA): TGTGCCAGCAGCTCCCGGACGGGAGCAGATACGCAGTATTTT. Protein product: CASSSRTGADTQYF.

The chain links TRBV25-1 to TRBJ2-5, with 11 positions matching TRBD1. With 6 bases clipped from V and 2 bases from J, the junction kept 14 bases outside the gene matches. This CDR3 region has 18 residues. Germline V lookup: CDR1 MGHDK, CDR2 SYGVNS. The CDR3 protein is CASREEDRGHPLQETQYF. DNA of the CDR3: TGTGCCAGCAGAGAGGAGGACAGGGGGCATCCGTTACAAGAGACCCAGTACTTC.